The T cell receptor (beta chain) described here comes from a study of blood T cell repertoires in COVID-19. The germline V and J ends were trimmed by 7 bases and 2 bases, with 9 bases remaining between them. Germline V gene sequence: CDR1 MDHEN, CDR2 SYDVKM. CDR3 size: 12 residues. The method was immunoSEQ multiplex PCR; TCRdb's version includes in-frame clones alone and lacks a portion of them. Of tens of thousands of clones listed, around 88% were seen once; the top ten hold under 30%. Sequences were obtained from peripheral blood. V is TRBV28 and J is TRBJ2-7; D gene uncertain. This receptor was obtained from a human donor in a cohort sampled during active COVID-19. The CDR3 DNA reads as TGTGCCAGCACCCCTCCCCCCTACGAGCAGTACTTC. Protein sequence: CASTPPPYEQYF. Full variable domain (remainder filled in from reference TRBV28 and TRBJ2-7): DVKVTQSSRYLVKRTGEKVFLECVQDMDHENMFWYRQDPGLGLRLIYFSYDVKMKEKGDIPEGYSVSREKKERFSLILESASTNQTSMYLCASTPPPYEQYFGPGTRLTVT.